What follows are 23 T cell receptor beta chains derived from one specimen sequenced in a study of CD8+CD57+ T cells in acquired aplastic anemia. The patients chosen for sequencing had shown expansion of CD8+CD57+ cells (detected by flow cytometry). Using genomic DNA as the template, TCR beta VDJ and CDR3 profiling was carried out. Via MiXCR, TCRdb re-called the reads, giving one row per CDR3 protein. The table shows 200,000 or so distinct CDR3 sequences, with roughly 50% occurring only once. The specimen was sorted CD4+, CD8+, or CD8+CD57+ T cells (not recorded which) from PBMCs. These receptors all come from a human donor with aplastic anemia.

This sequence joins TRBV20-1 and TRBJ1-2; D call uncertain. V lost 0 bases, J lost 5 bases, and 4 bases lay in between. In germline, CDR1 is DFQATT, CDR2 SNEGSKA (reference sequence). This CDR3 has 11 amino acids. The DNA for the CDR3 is TGCAGTGCTAGAGATGGGTATGGCTACACCTTC. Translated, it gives CSARDGYGYTF.

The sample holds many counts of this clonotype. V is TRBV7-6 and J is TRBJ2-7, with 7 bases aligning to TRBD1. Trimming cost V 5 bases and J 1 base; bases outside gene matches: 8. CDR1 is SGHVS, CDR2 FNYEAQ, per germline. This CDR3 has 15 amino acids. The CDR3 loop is CASSPLGTDSYEQYF. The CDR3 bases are TGTGCCAGCAGCCCCTTAGGGACAGATTCCTACGAGCAGTACTTC.

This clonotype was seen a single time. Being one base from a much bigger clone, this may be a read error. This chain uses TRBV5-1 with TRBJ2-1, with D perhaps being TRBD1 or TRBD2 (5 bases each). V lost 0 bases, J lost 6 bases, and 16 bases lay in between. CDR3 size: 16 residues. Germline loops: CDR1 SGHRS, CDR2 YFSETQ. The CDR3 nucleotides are TGCGCCAGCAGCTTGGGGGGGTTGGGTCTCATCAATGAGCAGTTCTTC. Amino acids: CASSLGGLGLINEQFF.

CDR3 DNA sequence: TGTGCCAGTAAATTTGGATTCGAGGGGTCTTCCTATAATTCACCCCTCCACTTT. Its translation is CASKFGFEGSSYNSPLHF. This chain uses TRBV19 with TRBJ1-6; the D gene is possibly TRBD1 (5 bases). From germline, CDR1 is LNHDA and CDR2 SQIVND (reference sequence). The CDR3 runs 18 residues. V lost 7 bases and J 1 base, leaving 20 bases between the germline ends.

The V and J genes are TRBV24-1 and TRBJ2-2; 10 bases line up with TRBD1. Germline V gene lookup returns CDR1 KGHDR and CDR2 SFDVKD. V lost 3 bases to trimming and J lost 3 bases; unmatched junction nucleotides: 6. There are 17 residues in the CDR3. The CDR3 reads CATSDQTGGWDTGELFF. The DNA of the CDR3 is TGTGCCACCAGTGATCAGACAGGGGGCTGGGACACCGGGGAGCTGTTTTTT.

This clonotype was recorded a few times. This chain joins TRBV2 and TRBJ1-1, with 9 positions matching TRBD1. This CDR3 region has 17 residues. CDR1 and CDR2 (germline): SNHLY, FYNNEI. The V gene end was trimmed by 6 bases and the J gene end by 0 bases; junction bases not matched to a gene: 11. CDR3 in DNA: TGTGCCAGCAGAGCTACCGGGACAGGGCTCATGAACACTGAAGCTTTCTTT. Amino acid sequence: CASRATGTGLMNTEAFF.

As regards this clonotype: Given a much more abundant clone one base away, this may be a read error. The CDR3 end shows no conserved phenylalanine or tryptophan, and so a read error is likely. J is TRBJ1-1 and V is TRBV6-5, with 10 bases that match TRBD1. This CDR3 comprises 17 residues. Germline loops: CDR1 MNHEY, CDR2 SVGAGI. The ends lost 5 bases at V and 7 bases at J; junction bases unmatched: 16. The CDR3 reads CASSPILPGTGDSEAFY. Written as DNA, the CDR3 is TGTGCCAGCAGTCCTATCCTCCCCGGGACAGGGGATAGTGAAGCTTTCTAT.

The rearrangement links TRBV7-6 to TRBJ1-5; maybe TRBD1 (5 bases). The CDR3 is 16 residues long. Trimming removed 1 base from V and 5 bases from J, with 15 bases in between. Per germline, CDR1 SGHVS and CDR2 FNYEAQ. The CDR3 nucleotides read TGTGCCAGCAGCTTAGGGCGGGGTGACAGTTATCAGCCCCAGCATTTT. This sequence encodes CASSLGRGDSYQPQHF. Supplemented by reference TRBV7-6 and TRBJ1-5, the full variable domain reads GAGVSQSPRYKVTKRGQDVALRCDPISGHVSLYWYRQALGQGPEFLTYFNYEAQQDKSGLPNDRFSAERPEGSISTLTIQRTEQRDSAMYRCASSLGRGDSYQPQHFGDGTRLSIL.

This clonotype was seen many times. The CDR3 is CASIAARGEEATNEKLFF. CDR3 nucleotide sequence: TGCGCCAGCATAGCCGCCAGGGGCGAAGAAGCAACTAATGAAAAACTGTTTTTT. The chain couples TRBV10-1 to TRBJ1-4; D possibly corresponds to TRBD1 (6 bases). Looked up from germline, CDR1 is WNHNN and CDR2 is SYGVQD (reference sequence). Trimming pared 7 bases from V and 0 bases from J, leaving 21 bases between. There are 18 residues in the CDR3.

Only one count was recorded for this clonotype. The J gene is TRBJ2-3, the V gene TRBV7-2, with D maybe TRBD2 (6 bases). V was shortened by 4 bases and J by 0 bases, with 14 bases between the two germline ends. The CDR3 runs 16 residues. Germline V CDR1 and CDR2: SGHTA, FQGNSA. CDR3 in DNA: TGTGCCAGCAGCTCCTCCTTAGCGGTTAGCACAGATACGCAGTATTTT. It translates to CASSSSLAVSTDTQYF. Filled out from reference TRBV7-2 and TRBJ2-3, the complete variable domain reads GAGVSQSPSNKVTEKGKDVELRCDPISGHTALYWYRQSLGQGLEFLIYFQGNSAPDKSGLPSDRFSAERTGGSVSTLTIQRTQQEDSAVYLCASSSSLAVSTDTQYFGPGTRLTVL.

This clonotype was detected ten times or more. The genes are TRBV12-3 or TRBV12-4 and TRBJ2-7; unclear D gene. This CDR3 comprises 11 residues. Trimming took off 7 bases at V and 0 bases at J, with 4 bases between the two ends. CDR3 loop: CASTFSYEQYF. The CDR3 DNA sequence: TGTGCCAGCACCTTCTCCTACGAGCAGTACTTC.

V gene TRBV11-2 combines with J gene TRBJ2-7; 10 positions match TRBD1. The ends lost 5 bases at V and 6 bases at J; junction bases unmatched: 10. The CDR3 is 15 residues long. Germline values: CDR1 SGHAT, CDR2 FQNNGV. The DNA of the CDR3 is TGTGCCAGCAGCACACGCGGGACAGGGGCGTCCGAGCAGTACTTC. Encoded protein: CASSTRGTGASEQYF.

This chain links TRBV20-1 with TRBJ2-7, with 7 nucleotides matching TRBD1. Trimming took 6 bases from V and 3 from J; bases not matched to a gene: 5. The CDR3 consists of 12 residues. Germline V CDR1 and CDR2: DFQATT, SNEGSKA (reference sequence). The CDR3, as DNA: TGCAGTGCCTGGGACAGCAGCTACGAGCAGTACTTC. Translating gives CSAWDSSYEQYF.

The CDR3 DNA follows: TGTACCAGCAGCTTACAGAGCTCCTACAATGAGCAGTTCTTC. This gives the protein CTSSLQSSYNEQFF. The rearrangement uses TRBV7-2 and TRBJ2-1; D is uncertain. CDR3 length equals 14 residues. Deletions cut 2 bases from V and 0 bases from J, with 5 bases between. Germline loops: CDR1 SGHTA, CDR2 FQGNSA.

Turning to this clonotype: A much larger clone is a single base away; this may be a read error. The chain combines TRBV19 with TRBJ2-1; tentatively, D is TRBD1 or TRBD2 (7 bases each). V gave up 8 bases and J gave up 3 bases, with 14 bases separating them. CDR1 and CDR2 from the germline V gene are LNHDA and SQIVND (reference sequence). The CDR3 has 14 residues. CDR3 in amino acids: CASAPRGGYNEQFF. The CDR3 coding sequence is TGTGCCAGTGCCCCCAGGGGGGGCTACAATGAGCAGTTCTTC.

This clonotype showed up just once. The CDR3 is CASSSEGTRNEKLFF. DNA of the CDR3: TGTGCCAGCAGCTCGGAGGGTACACGAAATGAAAAACTGTTTTTT. This chain joins TRBV11-1 and TRBJ1-4, with D hard to call. V gave up 4 bases and J gave up 5 bases, with 14 bases separating them. In germline, CDR1 is SGHAT, CDR2 FQDESV (reference sequence). The CDR3 totals 15 residues.

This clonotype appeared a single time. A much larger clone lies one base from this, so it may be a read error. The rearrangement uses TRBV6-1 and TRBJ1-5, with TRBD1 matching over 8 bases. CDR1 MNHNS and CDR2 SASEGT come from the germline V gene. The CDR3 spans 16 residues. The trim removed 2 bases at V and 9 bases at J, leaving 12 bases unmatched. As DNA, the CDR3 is TGTGCCAGCAGTGAACGGAAGACAGGGGAGTCTCTGCCCCAGCATTTT. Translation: CASSERKTGESLPQHF.

CDR3 nucleotides: TGTGCCAGCAGTCGGGTAGGAGGAAATAGCAATCAGCCCCAGCATTTT. Amino acids: CASSRVGGNSNQPQHF. V gene TRBV6-1 combines with J gene TRBJ1-5; no definite D call. The CDR3 runs 16 residues. Per germline, CDR1 MNHNS and CDR2 SASEGT. V was shortened by 5 bases and J by 0 bases, with 14 bases between the two germline ends.

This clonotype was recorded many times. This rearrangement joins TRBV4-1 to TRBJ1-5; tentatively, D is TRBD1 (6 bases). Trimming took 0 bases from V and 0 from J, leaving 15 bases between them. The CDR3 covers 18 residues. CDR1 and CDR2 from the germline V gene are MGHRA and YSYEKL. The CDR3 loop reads CASSQDPGQFYSNQPQHF. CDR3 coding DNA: TGCGCCAGCAGCCAAGATCCCGGACAGTTCTATAGCAATCAGCCCCAGCATTTT.

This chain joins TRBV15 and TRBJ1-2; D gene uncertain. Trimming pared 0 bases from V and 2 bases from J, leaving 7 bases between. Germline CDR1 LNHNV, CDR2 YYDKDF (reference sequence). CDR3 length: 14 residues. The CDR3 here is CATSREVTNYGYTF. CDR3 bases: TGTGCCACCAGCAGAGAAGTCACCAACTATGGCTACACCTTC. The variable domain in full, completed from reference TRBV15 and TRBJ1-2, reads DAMVIQNPRYQVTQFGKPVTLSCSQTLNHNVMYWYQQKSSQAPKLLFHYYDKDFNNEADTPDNFQSRRPNTSFCFLDIRSPGLGDTAMYLCATSREVTNYGYTFGSGTRLTVV.

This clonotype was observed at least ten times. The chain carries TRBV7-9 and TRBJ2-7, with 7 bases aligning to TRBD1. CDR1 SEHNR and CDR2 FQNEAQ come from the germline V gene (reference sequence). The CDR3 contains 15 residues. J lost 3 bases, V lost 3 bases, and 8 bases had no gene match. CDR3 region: CASSLGDSEIYEQYF. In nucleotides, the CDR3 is TGTGCCAGCAGCTTGGGGGACAGTGAGATCTACGAGCAGTACTTC.

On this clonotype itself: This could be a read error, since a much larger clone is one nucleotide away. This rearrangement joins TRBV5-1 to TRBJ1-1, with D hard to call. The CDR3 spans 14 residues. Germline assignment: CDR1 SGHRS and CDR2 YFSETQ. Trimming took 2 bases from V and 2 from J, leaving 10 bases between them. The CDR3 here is CASSFQSSNTEAFF. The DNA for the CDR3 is TGCGCCAGCAGCTTCCAGAGCAGTAACACTGAAGCTTTCTTT.

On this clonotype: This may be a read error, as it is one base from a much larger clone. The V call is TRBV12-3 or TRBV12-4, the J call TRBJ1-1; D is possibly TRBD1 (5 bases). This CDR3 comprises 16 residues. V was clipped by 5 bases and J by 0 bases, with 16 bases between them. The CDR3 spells CASSTAGSRMNTEAFF. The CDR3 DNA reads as TGTGCCAGCAGTACTGCAGGGAGCCGAATGAACACTGAAGCTTTCTTT.